The source of this T cell receptor (beta chain) is a study of T cell repertoires in aging, cancer and after chemotherapy (dated by TCRdb to about 2019). Regarding the complete study: Six donor age groups were covered, ranging from 30 or younger up to 70 or older, and each group contained at least three individuals. Peripheral blood TCR beta repertoires from healthy donors and cancer patients were profiled to examine immunoaging and T cell reconstitution after chemotherapy. In the solid tumor group, the paired samples taken before and after chemotherapy came from patients with brain tumors (glioblastoma) who were receiving therapy based on temozolomide. Several million TCR reads were contained in the full dataset. A cohort of around 210 cancer patients (over 90 with hematological and approximately 120 with solid cancers) was assembled, and 95 healthy donors were included as a reference group.

Judged by its sample share, this clonotype qualifies as medium-sized (0.01 to 0.1%). Its antigen remains unidentified. No much larger clone is present one base from it, and per-base qualities are unavailable. TCR beta rearrangements were amplified from genomic DNA extracted from peripheral blood rather than from sorted cells or RNA. The CDR3 runs 12 amino acids, cysteine and phenylalanine included. The retained sequence is limited to the CDR3, 36 bases, with the frame set at the first base. Trimming at the junction amounts to 5 bases on V and 3 bases on J, and the germline ends lie 7 bases apart. Overall study outcomes, separate from this receptor: Compared with age-matched healthy donors, untreated patients with either hematological or solid cancers had significantly lower TCR diversity in the blood along with higher clonality. Declining TCR diversity with age in healthy donors was mainly explained by loss of richness; in cancer patients, loss of evenness also contributed. According to the authors, the repertoire data do not permit conclusions about immunological memory after chemotherapy. In both cancer cohorts, the median generation probability rose over the chemotherapy interval, which suggests that the repertoire was reconstituted through rebound thymic output.

Multiplex touch-down PCR with a mixed TRB-A/B primer pool was used to amplify rearranged TRB sequences covering the V, D and J segments. Illumina adapters and sample indices were attached to the amplicons through two consecutive PCR reactions run with Phusion HS II polymerase. Amplicons were gel-purified with the NucleoSpin Gel and PCR Clean-up kit, then checked with Qubit and an Agilent 2100 Bioanalyzer. Libraries were sequenced on an Illumina MiSeq using 600-cycle, single-indexed, paired-end runs. On the authors' methods: MiXCR versions 2.12 and 3.0.5 were used to process TRB sequences. Each unique CDR3 nucleotide sequence was treated as one clone, and only productive sequences with two or more reads were kept. Shannon diversity, evenness, clonality (one minus evenness), and alpha-parameterized diversity profiles from alpha 0 to 5 were included as repertoire metrics. Generation probabilities of clones in paired pre- and post-chemotherapy samples were computed with the IGoR algorithm. The public reads were reanalyzed by TCRdb: fastp trimming at Q25, MiXCR alignment, in-frame beta chains only. For every CDR3 protein sequence, its rows merge into one entry that carries the most common genes and DNA. TCRdb, not the original authors, processed these V and J calls. Here the sample has about 1,900 distinct CDR3 sequences; around 20% occur a single time. Roughly 20% of the sample comes from the top ten.

The source of this sequence is a human donor with a solid tumor. Sample: blood. The chain employs TRBV12-3 or TRBV12-4 and TRBJ1-2; the D gene is perhaps TRBD1, from 5 matching bases. The encoded CDR3 is CASSRGYYGYTF. The DNA reads as follows: TGTGCCAGCAGTAGGGGCTACTATGGCTACACCTTC.